The present T cell receptor (beta chain) was sequenced within a study of blood T cell repertoires in COVID-19. Study-wide context: COVID-19 samples from acute and convalescent phases originated in the United States, Italy and Spain.

Living in 24 US areas, the participants were between roughly 18 and 90 years of age. Under the authors' procedure: Amplification of reference gene primers was used by the study to estimate nucleated cell counts. Measured with immunoSEQ multiplex PCR; TCRdb has only the in-frame clones, and not every one. The V and J calls and clone size come from that table; D and trimming were worked out from the DNA. The data hold hundreds of thousands of clones, with around 80% observed a single time. This CDR3 is 12 amino acids long. Trimming removed 6 bases from V and 5 bases from J, with 10 bases in between. The germline V gene encodes CDR1 LNHDA and CDR2 SQIVND (reference sequence). This clone was detected ten times or more. The same CDR3 also results from other DNA sequences found in this sample.

This sequence was found in a man younger than 40 with acute COVID-19. The sample was PBMCs or T cells enriched from blood (not recorded which). V gene TRBV19 combines with J gene TRBJ2-5; a possible D gene is TRBD2 (6 bases). The CDR3 nucleotides read TGTGCCAGTAGACTAGCCGGGGAGACCCAGTACTTC. It yields the protein CASRLAGETQYF.